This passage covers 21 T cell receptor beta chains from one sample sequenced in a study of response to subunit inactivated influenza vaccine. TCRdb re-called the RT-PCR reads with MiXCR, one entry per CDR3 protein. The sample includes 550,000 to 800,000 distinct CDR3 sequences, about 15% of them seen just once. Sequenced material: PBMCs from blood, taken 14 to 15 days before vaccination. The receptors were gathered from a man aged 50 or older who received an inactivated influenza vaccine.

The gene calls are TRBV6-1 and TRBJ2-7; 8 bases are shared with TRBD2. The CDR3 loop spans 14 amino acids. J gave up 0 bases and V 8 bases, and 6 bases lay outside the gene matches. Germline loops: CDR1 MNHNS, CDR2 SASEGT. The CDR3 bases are TGTGCCAGCTGTATAGCGGGAACCTCCTACGAGCAGTACTTC. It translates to CASCIAGTSYEQYF.

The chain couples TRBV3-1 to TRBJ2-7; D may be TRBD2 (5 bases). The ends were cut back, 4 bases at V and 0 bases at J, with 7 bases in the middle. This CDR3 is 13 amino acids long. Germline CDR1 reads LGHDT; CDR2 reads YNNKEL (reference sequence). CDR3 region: CASSPLVSYEQYF. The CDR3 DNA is TGTGCCAGCAGCCCACTAGTCTCCTACGAGCAGTACTTC.

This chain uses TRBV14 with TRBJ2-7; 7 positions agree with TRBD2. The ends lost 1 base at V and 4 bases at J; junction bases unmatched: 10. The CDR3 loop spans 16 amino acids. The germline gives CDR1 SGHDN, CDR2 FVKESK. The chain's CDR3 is CASSQGSGAVKYEQYF. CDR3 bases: TGTGCCAGCAGCCAAGGGAGCGGGGCAGTTAAGTACGAGCAGTACTTC. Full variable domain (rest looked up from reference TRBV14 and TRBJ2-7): EAGVTQFPSHSVIEKGQTVTLRCDPISGHDNLYWYRRVMGKEIKFLLHFVKESKQDESGMPNNRFLAERTGGTYSTLKVQPAELEDSGVYFCASSQGSGAVKYEQYFGPGTRLTVT.

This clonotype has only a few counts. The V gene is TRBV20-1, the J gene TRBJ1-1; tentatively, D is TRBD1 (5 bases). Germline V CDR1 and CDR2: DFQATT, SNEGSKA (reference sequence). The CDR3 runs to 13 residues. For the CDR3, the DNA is TGCAGCACCTCTAGGGGACTAGGGACTGAAGCTTTCTTT. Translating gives CSTSRGLGTEAFF.

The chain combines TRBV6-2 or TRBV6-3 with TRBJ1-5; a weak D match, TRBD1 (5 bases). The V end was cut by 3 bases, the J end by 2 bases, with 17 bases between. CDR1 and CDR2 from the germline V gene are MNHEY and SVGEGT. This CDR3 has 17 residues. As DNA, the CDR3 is TGTGCCAGCAGTTATGGGGGAGGCGGGACTCGCAATCAGCCCCAGCATTTT. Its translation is CASSYGGGGTRNQPQHF.

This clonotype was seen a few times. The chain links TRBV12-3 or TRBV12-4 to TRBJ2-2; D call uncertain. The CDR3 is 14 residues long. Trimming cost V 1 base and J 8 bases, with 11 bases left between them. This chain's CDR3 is CASSLEGPPGELFF. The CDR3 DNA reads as TGTGCCAGCAGTTTAGAGGGTCCACCGGGGGAGCTGTTTTTT.

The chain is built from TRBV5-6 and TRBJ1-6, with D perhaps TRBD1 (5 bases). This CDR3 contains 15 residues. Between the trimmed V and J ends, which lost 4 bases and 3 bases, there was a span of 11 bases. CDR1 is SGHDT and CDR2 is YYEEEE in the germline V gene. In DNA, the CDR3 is TGTGCCAGCAGCAAGGGACCCAACTATAATTCACCCCTCCACTTT. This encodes CASSKGPNYNSPLHF.

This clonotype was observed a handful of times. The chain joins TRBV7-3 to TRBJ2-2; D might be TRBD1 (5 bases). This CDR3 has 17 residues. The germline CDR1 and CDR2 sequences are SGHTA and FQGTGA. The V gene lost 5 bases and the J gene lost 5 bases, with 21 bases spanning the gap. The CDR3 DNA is TGTGCCAGCAGCCCCCAAGGGGCTTCATCGAGAACCGGGGAGCTGTTTTTT. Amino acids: CASSPQGASSRTGELFF.

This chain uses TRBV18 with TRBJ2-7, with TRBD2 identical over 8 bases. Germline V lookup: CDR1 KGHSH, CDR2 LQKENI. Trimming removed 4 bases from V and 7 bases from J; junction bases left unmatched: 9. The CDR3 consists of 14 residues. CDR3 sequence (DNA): TGTGCCAGCTCACTCCCGGGGGGGGGTCCGGAGCAGTACTTC. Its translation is CASSLPGGGPEQYF. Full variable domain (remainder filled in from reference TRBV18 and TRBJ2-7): NAGVMQNPRHLVRRRGQEARLRCSPMKGHSHVYWYRQLPEEGLKFMVYLQKENIIDESGMPKERFSAEFPKEGPSILRIQQVVRGDSAAYFCASSLPGGGPEQYFGPGTRLTVT.

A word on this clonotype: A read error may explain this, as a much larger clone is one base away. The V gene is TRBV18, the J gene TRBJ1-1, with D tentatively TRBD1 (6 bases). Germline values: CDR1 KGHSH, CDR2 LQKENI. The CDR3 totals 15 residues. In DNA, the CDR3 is TGTGCCTGCTCACCTCCACAGGGCCTGAACACTGAAGCTTTCTTT. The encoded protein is CACSPPQGLNTEAFF.

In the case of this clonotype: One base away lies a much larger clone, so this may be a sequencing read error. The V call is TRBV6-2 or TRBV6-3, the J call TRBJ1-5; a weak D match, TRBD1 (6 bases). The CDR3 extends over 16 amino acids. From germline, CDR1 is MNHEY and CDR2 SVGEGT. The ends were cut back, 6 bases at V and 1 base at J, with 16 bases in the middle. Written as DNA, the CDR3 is TGTGCCAGCAGCCCGTACAGGGTGGAAAGCAATCAGCCCCAGCATTTT. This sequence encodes CASSPYRVESNQPQHF.

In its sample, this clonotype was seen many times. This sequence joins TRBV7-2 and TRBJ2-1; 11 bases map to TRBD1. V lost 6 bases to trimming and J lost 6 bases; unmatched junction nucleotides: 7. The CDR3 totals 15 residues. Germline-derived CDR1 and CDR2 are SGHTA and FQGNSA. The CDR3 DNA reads TGTGCCAGCAGATCGACCGGGACAGGGGGCAATGAGCAGTTCTTC. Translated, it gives CASRSTGTGGNEQFF.

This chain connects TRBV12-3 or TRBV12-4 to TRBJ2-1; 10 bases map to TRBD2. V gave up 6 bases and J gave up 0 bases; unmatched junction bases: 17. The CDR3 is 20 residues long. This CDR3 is CASRGLDSKTSGISYNEQFF. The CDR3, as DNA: TGTGCCAGCAGGGGGCTTGACAGTAAAACTAGCGGGATCTCCTACAATGAGCAGTTCTTC.

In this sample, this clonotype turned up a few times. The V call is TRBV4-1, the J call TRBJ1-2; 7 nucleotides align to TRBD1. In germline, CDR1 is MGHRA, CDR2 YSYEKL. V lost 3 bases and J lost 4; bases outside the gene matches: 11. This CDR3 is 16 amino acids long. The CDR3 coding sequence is TGCGCCAGCAGCCAGGCCGAGGGGGCCTCCACCTATGGCTACACCTTC. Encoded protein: CASSQAEGASTYGYTF.

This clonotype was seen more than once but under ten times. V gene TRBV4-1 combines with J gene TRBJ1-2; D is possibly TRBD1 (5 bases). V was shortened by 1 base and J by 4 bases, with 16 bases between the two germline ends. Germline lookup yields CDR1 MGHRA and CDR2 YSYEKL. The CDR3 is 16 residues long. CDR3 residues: CASSQVLRGRSYGYTF. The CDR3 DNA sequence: TGCGCCAGCAGCCAAGTGTTAAGGGGCAGGAGCTATGGCTACACCTTC.

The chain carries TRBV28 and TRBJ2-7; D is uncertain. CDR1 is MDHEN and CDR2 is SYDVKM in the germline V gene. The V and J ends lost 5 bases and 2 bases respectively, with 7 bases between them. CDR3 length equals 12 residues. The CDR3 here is CASSTKAYEQYF. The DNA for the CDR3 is TGTGCCAGCAGTACCAAGGCCTACGAGCAGTACTTC.

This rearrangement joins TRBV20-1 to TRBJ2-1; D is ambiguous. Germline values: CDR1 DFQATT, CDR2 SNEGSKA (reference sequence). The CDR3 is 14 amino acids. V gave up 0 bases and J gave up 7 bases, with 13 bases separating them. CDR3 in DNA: TGCAGTGCTAGAGATGACCGGCACTTTAATGAGCAGTTCTTC. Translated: CSARDDRHFNEQFF.

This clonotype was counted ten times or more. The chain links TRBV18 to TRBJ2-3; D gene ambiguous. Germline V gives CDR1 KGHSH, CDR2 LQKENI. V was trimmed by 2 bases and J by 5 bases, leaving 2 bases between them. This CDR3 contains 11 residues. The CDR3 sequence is CASSPGDTQYF. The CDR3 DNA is TGTGCCAGCTCACCAGGAGATACGCAGTATTTT.

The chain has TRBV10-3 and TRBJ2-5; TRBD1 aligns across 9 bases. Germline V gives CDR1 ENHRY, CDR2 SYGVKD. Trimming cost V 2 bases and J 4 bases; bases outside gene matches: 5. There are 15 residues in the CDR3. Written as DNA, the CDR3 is TGTGCCATCAGTGAGAGGGGACAGGGTGCAGAGACCCAGTACTTC. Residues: CAISERGQGAETQYF.

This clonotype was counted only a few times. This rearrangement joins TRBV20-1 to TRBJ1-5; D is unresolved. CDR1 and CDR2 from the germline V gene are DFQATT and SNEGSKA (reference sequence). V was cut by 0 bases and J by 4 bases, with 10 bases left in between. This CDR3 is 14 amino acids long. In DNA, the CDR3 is TGCAGTGCTAGAGAGGCTAACGGAAATCAGCCCCAGCATTTT. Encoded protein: CSAREANGNQPQHF.

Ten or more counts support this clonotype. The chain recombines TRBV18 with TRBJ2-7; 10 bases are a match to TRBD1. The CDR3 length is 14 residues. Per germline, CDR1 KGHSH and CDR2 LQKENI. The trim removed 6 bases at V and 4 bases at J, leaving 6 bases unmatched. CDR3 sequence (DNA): TGTGCCAGCTCGCCCGGGACAGGGGTTTACGAGCAGTACTTC. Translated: CASSPGTGVYEQYF.